This paragraph reports one TCR beta chain. What it binds is unknown. The sample originates from a study of pediatric ulcerative colitis. Study conclusions and caveats: Repertoires came from total lymphocyte DNA, not specific subsets. A couple of patients' blood samples yielded substantially fewer templates. All ulcerative colitis patients, but no controls, carried a couple of rectal clonotypes.

The CDR3 contains 15 residues. The germline V and J ends were trimmed by 2 bases and 2 bases, with 13 bases remaining between them. Germline V gene sequence: CDR1 MGHRA, CDR2 YSYEKL. Sequenced by immunoSEQ multiplex PCR; TCRdb stores in-frame clones only, minus some. The sample carries tens of thousands of clones, about 89% recorded once. The sample consisted of blood. This sequence was found in a boy aged 5-17 years who was a control in a study of pediatric ulcerative colitis. The chain employs TRBV4-1 and TRBJ2-7, with D possibly TRBD2 on 6 matching bases. CDR3 amino acids: CASSQNLASTYEQYF. The CDR3 DNA reads TGCGCCAGCAGCCAAAACCTAGCGTCGACCTACGAGCAGTACTTC.